One T cell receptor (beta chain) is described in this entry. The sample is drawn from a study of control samples from healthy donors and cancer patients. The table came from immunoSEQ multiplex PCR; TCRdb's copy has only in-frame clones and leaves some out. Among roughly 370,000 clones listed, more than 80% were seen once. This CDR3 spans 15 amino acids. Deletions cut 4 bases from V and 7 bases from J, with 14 bases between. Looked up from germline, CDR1 is MGHRA and CDR2 is YSYEKL. The chain carries TRBV4-1 and TRBJ1-6, with D uncertain. The source is a man aged 40-50 years with head and neck cancer. Specimen: PBMCs. The CDR3 here is CASSLDKGLNSPLHF. CDR3 in DNA: TGCGCCAGCAGCCTTGACAAGGGATTGAATTCACCCCTCCACTTT.